This TCR beta chain was sequenced in a study of T cells after yellow fever vaccination. The study, taken as a whole, reports: A limited proportion of clonotypes was detected within both the CD4 and CD8 compartments. A secondary response was less intense yet reached its peak sooner, at day 5 versus 15. Clones that expanded after primary vaccination mostly reappeared after the booster (96% CD4, 80% to 90% CD8).

Unmatched junction bases numbered 13, after V lost 8 bases and J lost 0 bases. Per germline, CDR1 MNHNS and CDR2 SASEGT. The CDR3 totals 18 residues. Conversion of TCR transcripts into cDNA relied on 5'RACE template switching, which added a universal primer site and UMIs. In TCRdb, the 5' RACE reads were re-called with MiXCR into one record per CDR3 protein. The repertoire holds 510,000 or so distinct CDR3 sequences, with about 19% as singletons. Worth noting for this clonotype: Its cognate antigen is unknown.

The sample was PBMCs, taken 15 days after the yellow fever booster vaccination. This receptor was identified in a man aged 30 to 39 who received the YFV17D yellow fever vaccine. The chain uses TRBV6-1 and TRBJ2-2; 9 bases agree with TRBD2. CDR3 protein: CASRPGVSGGANTGELFF. As DNA, the CDR3 is TGTGCCAGCCGTCCTGGGGTTAGCGGGGGAGCGAACACCGGGGAGCTGTTTTTT.